One TCR beta chain is described in this entry. The assay was immunoSEQ multiplex PCR, and TCRdb's table has in-frame clones only and misses some. The sample contains some 490,000 clones, around 85% of which appear only once. CDR3 size: 13 residues. V was shortened by 3 bases and J by 4 bases, with 9 bases between the two germline ends. Germline CDR1 and CDR2: MDHEN and SYDVKM. This entry belongs to a study of blood T cell repertoires in COVID-19. Study-wide context: Acute and convalescent COVID-19 specimens originated in the United States, Italy and Spain.

The clonotype originates from an older woman who had recovered from COVID-19. The sample consisted of PBMCs or T cells enriched from blood (not recorded which). The chain couples TRBV28 to TRBJ1-1; D possibly corresponds to TRBD1 (6 bases). The CDR3 reads CASSLAGVTEAFF. The CDR3 bases are TGTGCCAGCAGTTTGGCAGGGGTCACTGAAGCTTTCTTT.